This is a list of T cell receptor beta chains from one sample in a study of cytomegalovirus exposure and HLA in healthy donors. Data came from immunoSEQ multiplex PCR; TCRdb stores just in-frame clones and leaves some out. The sample holds 100,000 to 150,000 clones, around 80% seen once. Sequencing used PBMCs. The receptor source for this set is a man aged 50 to 59 in good health and CMV-seronegative. The conserved cysteine and the conserved F or W are not part of the CDR3 here. Each record gives: V gene, J gene, CDR3 protein.

V: TRBV7-2
J: TRBJ2-7
CDR3: ASSPGTVPYEQY

V: TRBV11-3
J: TRBJ2-2
CDR3: ASSGRGGAANTGELF

V: TRBV7-2
J: TRBJ1-2
CDR3: ASSSGQGRGYT

V: TRBV7-3
J: TRBJ2-1
CDR3: ASSLFFRGSSYNEQF

V: TRBV10-3
J: TRBJ1-2
CDR3: AISENRGYGYT

V: TRBV15
J: TRBJ1-6
CDR3: ATSRDTYSYNSPLH

V: TRBV7-3
J: TRBJ1-4
CDR3: ASSLRTGIGEKLF

V: TRBV9
J: TRBJ2-7
CDR3: ASGGGRNEQY

V: TRBV30
J: TRBJ2-3
CDR3: ARSGGASDTQY

V: TRBV11-3
J: TRBJ1-3
CDR3: ASSLDRGDTIY

V: TRBV2
J: TRBJ2-7
CDR3: ATSIDRGANEQY

V: TRBV11-2
J: TRBJ1-1
CDR3: ASSFMGPGGWNTEAF